A selection of T cell receptor beta chains follows, all from one sample in a study of blood T cell repertoires in COVID-19. TCRdb keeps only in-frame clones here, not all; method: immunoSEQ multiplex PCR. The table records hundreds of thousands of clones, over 75% of them present only once. Sequenced: PBMCs or T cells enriched from blood (not recorded which). These receptors were collected from a man younger than 45 who had recovered from COVID-19. Both conserved end residues are part of each CDR3. A D gene is named only where the DNA matches it firmly. The size entry is marked missing in some rows and otherwise reads once, few, many or a size class.

abundance: .
j_gene: TRBJ2-4
d_gene: TRBD1
v_gene: TRBV5-6
CDR3nt: TGTGCCAGCAGCCCCGCCAGGGGGCTGACGCGGGTGGCCAAAAACATTCAGTACTTC
CDR3aa: CASSPARGLTRVAKNIQYF

abundance: once
j_gene: TRBJ1-3
d_gene: .
v_gene: TRBV6-5
CDR3nt: TGTGCCAGCAGCCCAGAATTCTCTGGAAACACCATATATTTT
CDR3aa: CASSPEFSGNTIYF

abundance: .
j_gene: TRBJ1-5
d_gene: .
v_gene: TRBV2
CDR3nt: TGTGCCAGCAGCGCGGGGACTATAGATCAGCCCCAGCATTTT
CDR3aa: CASSAGTIDQPQHF

abundance: .
j_gene: TRBJ1-1
d_gene: .
v_gene: TRBV28
CDR3nt: TGTGCCAGCAGTAGGCAGGGGAACACTGAAGCTTTCTTT
CDR3aa: CASSRQGNTEAFF

abundance: .
j_gene: TRBJ1-4
d_gene: TRBD1
v_gene: TRBV6-5
CDR3nt: TGTGCCAGCAGTCACGGGACAGGGCAAACTGAAAAACTGTTTTTT
CDR3aa: CASSHGTGQTEKLFF

abundance: .
j_gene: TRBJ2-7
d_gene: TRBD2
v_gene: TRBV29-1
CDR3nt: TGCAGCGTTGTTAGTCTGGGACTAGCGGGAGAAGTAAGCCCCTACGAGCAGTACTTC
CDR3aa: CSVVSLGLAGEVSPYEQYF

abundance: .
j_gene: TRBJ2-7
d_gene: .
v_gene: TRBV28
CDR3nt: TGTGCCAGCAGTTTGGACCCCGGGAGCTCCTACGAGCAGTACTTC
CDR3aa: CASSLDPGSSYEQYF

abundance: .
j_gene: TRBJ1-3
d_gene: .
v_gene: TRBV10-3
CDR3nt: TGTGCCATCAGTGAGGGGATGGGGCTAGGAAACACCATATATTTT
CDR3aa: CAISEGMGLGNTIYF

abundance: .
j_gene: TRBJ1-4
d_gene: .
v_gene: TRBV28
CDR3nt: TGTGCCAGCAGTTTCCCCATGACAGGAAGTTATGAAAAACTGTTTTTT
CDR3aa: CASSFPMTGSYEKLFF

abundance: few
j_gene: TRBJ2-5
d_gene: TRBD2
v_gene: TRBV5-5
CDR3nt: TGTGCCAGCAGCTTGTTGGCTAGCGGGAGGGCCCGTGAGACCCAGTACTTC
CDR3aa: CASSLLASGRARETQYF

abundance: .
j_gene: TRBJ1-1
d_gene: TRBD1
v_gene: TRBV29-1
CDR3nt: TGCAGCGGCCACAGGGGAACTGAAGCTTTCTTT
CDR3aa: CSGHRGTEAFF

abundance: .
j_gene: TRBJ2-7
d_gene: .
v_gene: TRBV21-1
CDR3nt: TGTGCCAGCCATTCGGTAGCCCTACTTTCATACGAGCAGTACTTC
CDR3aa: CASHSVALLSYEQYF

abundance: once
j_gene: TRBJ2-5
d_gene: TRBD1
v_gene: TRBV4-1
CDR3nt: TGCGCCAGCAACATGGGACAGTATCAAGAGACCCAGTACTTC
CDR3aa: CASNMGQYQETQYF

abundance: .
j_gene: TRBJ2-7
d_gene: TRBD2
v_gene: TRBV19
CDR3nt: TGTGCCAGTAGTGCTTCCCCGGGGGCCCTACTAGCGGGAGAGTCCTACGAGCAGTACTTC
CDR3aa: CASSASPGALLAGESYEQYF

abundance: .
j_gene: TRBJ1-2
d_gene: TRBD1
v_gene: TRBV27
CDR3nt: TGTGCCAGCAGTTTCAGGAAGGGGGCTGACTATGGCTACACCTTC
CDR3aa: CASSFRKGADYGYTF

abundance: once
j_gene: TRBJ2-2
d_gene: .
v_gene: TRBV3-1/TRBV3-2
CDR3nt: TGTGCCAGCAGCCAAGATTTATTCGTTGTGGGAGCGAACACCGGGGAGCTGTTTTTT
CDR3aa: CASSQDLFVVGANTGELFF

abundance: .
j_gene: TRBJ1-4
d_gene: .
v_gene: TRBV12-3/TRBV12-4
CDR3nt: TGTGCCAGCAGTTCACAGGGCCGCGAAAAACTGTTTTTT
CDR3aa: CASSSQGREKLFF

abundance: .
j_gene: TRBJ1-2
d_gene: .
v_gene: TRBV5-4
CDR3nt: TGTGCCAGCAGCTCAGACAGCTATGGCTACACCTTC
CDR3aa: CASSSDSYGYTF

abundance: .
j_gene: TRBJ1-1
d_gene: .
v_gene: TRBV5-1
CDR3nt: TGCGCCAGCAGCTTGGCACAGGGACGTGCTTTCTTT
CDR3aa: CASSLAQGRAFF

abundance: .
j_gene: TRBJ2-5
d_gene: .
v_gene: TRBV4-2
CDR3nt: TGTGCCAGCAGCCAAGTTGTGGCTTCCCAAGAGACCCAGTACTTC
CDR3aa: CASSQVVASQETQYF

abundance: .
j_gene: TRBJ1-1
d_gene: .
v_gene: TRBV7-9
CDR3nt: TGTGCCAGCAGCTTTATGTCAGGAAAGGAAGCTTTCTTT
CDR3aa: CASSFMSGKEAFF

abundance: .
j_gene: TRBJ1-5
d_gene: .
v_gene: TRBV27
CDR3nt: TGTGCCAGCACCCATGGCCAGGAGCCCCAGCATTTT
CDR3aa: CASTHGQEPQHF

abundance: .
j_gene: TRBJ1-4
d_gene: TRBD1
v_gene: TRBV9
CDR3nt: TGTGCCAGCAGTCGAACAGGGGCAACTAATGAAAAACTGTTTTTT
CDR3aa: CASSRTGATNEKLFF

abundance: .
j_gene: TRBJ1-5
d_gene: TRBD1
v_gene: TRBV28
CDR3nt: TGTGCCAGCAAAAGTTGGACAGGGGGCGATCAGCCCCAGCATTTT
CDR3aa: CASKSWTGGDQPQHF

abundance: .
j_gene: TRBJ2-1
d_gene: TRBD2
v_gene: TRBV11-2
CDR3nt: TGTGCCAGCAGCTTAGCTCCCGGACTAGCTAGATATGCCTACAATGAGCAGTTCTTC
CDR3aa: CASSLAPGLARYAYNEQFF

abundance: .
j_gene: TRBJ1-3
d_gene: .
v_gene: TRBV30
CDR3nt: TGTGCCTGGAGTGGAGTTGCTGGAAACACCATATATTTT
CDR3aa: CAWSGVAGNTIYF

abundance: .
j_gene: TRBJ2-2
d_gene: TRBD2
v_gene: TRBV5-4
CDR3nt: TGTGCCAGCAGCTTGGCGGCTAGCGGAGGTACGACCGGGGAGCTGTTTTTT
CDR3aa: CASSLAASGGTTGELFF

abundance: .
j_gene: TRBJ1-3
d_gene: TRBD1
v_gene: TRBV5-1
CDR3nt: TGCGCCAGCAGCTTGATTGGGACAGGGTTTCGAAACACCATATATTTT
CDR3aa: CASSLIGTGFRNTIYF

abundance: .
j_gene: TRBJ1-1
d_gene: .
v_gene: TRBV7-2
CDR3nt: TGTGCCAGCAGCTTAGTTATCAAGGGGGACACTGAAGCTTTCTTT
CDR3aa: CASSLVIKGDTEAFF

abundance: .
j_gene: TRBJ1-2
d_gene: .
v_gene: TRBV19
CDR3nt: TGTGCCAGTAGTATAGGCGACTTGGGTATTAACTATGGCTACACCTTC
CDR3aa: CASSIGDLGINYGYTF

abundance: .
j_gene: TRBJ1-5
d_gene: .
v_gene: TRBV28
CDR3nt: TGTGCCAGTGCCCCGGGGGGAGCTAATCAGCCCCAGCATTTT
CDR3aa: CASAPGGANQPQHF

abundance: .
j_gene: TRBJ1-2
d_gene: .
v_gene: TRBV7-9
CDR3nt: TGTGCCAGCAGAGAGGAAGCTAACTATGGCTACACCTTC
CDR3aa: CASREEANYGYTF